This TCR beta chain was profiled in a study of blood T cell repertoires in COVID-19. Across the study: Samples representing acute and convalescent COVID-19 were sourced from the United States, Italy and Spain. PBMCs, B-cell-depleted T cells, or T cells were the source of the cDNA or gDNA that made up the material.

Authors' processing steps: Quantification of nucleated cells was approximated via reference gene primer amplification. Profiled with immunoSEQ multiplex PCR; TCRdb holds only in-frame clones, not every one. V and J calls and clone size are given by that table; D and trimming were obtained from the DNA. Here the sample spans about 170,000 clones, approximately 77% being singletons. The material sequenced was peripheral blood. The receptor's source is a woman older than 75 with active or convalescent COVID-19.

The CDR3 nucleotides read TGTGCCAGCAGCATAAGCAGGGGAACTAATCAGCCCCAGCATTTT. Encoded protein: CASSISRGTNQPQHF. The genes are TRBV11-2 and TRBJ1-5; the D gene is possibly TRBD1 (6 bases). CDR3 size: 15 residues. Looked up from germline, CDR1 is SGHAT and CDR2 is FQNNGV. V gave up 5 bases and J gave up 4 bases, with 15 bases separating them.